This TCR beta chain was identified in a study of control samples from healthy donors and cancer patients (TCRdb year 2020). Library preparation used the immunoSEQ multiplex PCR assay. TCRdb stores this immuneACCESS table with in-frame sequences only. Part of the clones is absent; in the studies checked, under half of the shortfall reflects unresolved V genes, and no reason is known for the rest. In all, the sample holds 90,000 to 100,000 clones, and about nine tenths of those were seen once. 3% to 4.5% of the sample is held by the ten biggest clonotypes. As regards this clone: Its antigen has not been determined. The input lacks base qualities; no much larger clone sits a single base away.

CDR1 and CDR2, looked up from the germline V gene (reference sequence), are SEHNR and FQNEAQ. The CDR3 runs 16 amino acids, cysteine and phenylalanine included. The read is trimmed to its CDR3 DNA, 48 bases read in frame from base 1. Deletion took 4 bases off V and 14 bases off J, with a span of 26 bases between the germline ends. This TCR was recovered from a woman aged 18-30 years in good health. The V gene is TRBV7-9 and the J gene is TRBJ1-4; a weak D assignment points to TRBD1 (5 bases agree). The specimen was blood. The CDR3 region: CASSSLWGLSLFGLFF. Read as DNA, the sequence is TGTGCCAGCAGCTCGCTTTGGGGACTTTCCCTTTTCGGGCTGTTTTTT.